The source of this T cell receptor beta chain is a study of T cell responses to AZD1222 COVID-19 vaccine. Trimming cost V 5 bases and J 7 bases, with 21 bases left between them. The CDR3 length is 15 residues. Germline V gives CDR1 SEHNR, CDR2 FQNEAQ (reference sequence). Here immunoSEQ multiplex PCR was the method, and the copy in TCRdb shows in-frame clones only, minus some. Among 130,000 or so clones, about 89% were seen once, and the ten largest hold around a quarter. The clonotype originates from an adult in good health. V is TRBV7-9 and J is TRBJ2-7; a possible D gene is TRBD1 (5 bases). This material consisted of peripheral blood, taken on day 0 of AZD1222 vaccination. CDR3 amino acids: CASSHRPQGGEEQYF. For the CDR3, the DNA is TGTGCCAGCAGCCACCGCCCCCAGGGCGGTGAGGAGCAGTACTTC.